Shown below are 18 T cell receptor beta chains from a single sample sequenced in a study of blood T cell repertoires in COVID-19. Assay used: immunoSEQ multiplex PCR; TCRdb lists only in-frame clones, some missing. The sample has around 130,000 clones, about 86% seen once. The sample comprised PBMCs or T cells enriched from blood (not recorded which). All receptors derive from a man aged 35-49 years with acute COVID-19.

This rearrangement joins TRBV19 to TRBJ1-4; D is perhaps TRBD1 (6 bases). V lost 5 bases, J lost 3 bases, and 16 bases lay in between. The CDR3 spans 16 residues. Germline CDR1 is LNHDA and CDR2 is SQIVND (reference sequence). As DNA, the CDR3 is TGTGCCAGTAGTTATTACACAGGGTCGGCTAATGAAAAACTGTTTTTT. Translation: CASSYYTGSANEKLFF.

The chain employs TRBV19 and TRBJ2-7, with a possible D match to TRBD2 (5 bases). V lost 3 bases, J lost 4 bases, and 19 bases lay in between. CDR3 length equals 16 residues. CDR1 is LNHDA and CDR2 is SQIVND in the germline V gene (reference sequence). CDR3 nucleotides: TGTGCCAGTAGTATCGTGGACGGAGGAGAGAAGTACGAGCAGTACTTC. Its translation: CASSIVDGGEKYEQYF.

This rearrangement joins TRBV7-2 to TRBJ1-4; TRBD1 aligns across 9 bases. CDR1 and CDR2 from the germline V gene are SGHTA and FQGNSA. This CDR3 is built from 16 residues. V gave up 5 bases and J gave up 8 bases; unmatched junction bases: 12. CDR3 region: CASSPDRGRVIEKLFF. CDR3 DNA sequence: TGTGCCAGCAGCCCGGACAGGGGAAGAGTCATCGAAAAACTGTTTTTT.

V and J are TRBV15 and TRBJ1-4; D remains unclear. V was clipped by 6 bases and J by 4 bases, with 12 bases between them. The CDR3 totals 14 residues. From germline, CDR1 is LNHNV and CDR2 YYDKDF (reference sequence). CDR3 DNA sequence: TGTGCCACCAGAACGGCGGGAGGTAATGAAAAACTGTTTTTT. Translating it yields CATRTAGGNEKLFF.

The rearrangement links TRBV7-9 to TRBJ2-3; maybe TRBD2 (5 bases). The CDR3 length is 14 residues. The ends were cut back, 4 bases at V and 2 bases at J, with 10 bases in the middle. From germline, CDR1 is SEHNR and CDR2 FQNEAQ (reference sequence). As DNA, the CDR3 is TGTGCCAGCAGCTCCGGACTTACCACAGATACGCAGTATTTT. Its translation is CASSSGLTTDTQYF.

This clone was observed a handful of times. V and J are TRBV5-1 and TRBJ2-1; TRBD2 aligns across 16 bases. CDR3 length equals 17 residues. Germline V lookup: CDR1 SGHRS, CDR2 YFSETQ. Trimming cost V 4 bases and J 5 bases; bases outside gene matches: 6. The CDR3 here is CASSLPGLAGGNNEQFF. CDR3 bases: TGCGCCAGCAGCCTACCGGGACTAGCGGGAGGGAACAATGAGCAGTTCTTC.

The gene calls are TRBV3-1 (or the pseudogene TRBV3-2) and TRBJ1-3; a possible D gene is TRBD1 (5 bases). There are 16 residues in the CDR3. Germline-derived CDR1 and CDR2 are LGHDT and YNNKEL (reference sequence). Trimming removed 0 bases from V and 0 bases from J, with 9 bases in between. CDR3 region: CASSQEMGGSGNTIYF. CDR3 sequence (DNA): TGTGCCAGCAGCCAAGAAATGGGGGGCTCTGGAAACACCATATATTTT.

The CDR3 protein is CSVVGGPNQPQHF. The CDR3 coding sequence is TGCAGCGTTGTGGGGGGGCCCAATCAGCCCCAGCATTTT. The genes are TRBV29-1 and TRBJ1-5; TRBD1 is a possible D gene (6 bases). CDR1 is SQVTM and CDR2 is ANQGSEA in the germline V gene. V gave up 4 bases and J gave up 3 bases, with 10 bases separating them. The CDR3 consists of 13 residues. Drawing the rest from reference TRBV29-1 and TRBJ1-5, the complete variable domain is SAVISQKPSRDICQRGTSLTIQCQVDSQVTMMFWYRQQPGQSLTLIATANQGSEATYESGFVIDKFPISRPNLTFSTLTVSNMSPEDSSIYLCSVVGGPNQPQHFGDGTRLSIL.

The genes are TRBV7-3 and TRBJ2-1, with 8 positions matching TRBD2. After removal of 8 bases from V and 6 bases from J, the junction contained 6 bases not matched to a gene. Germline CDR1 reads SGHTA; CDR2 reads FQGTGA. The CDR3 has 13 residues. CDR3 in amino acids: CASGAGAGNEQFF. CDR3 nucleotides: TGTGCCAGCGGAGCGGGAGCGGGCAATGAGCAGTTCTTC.

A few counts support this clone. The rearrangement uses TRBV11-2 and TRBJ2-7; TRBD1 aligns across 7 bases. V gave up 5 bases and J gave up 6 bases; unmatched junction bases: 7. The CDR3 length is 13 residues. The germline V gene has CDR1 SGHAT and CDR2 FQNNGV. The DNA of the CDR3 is TGTGCCAGCAGCGTGTCACAGGGGCTCGAGCAGTACTTC. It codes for CASSVSQGLEQYF.

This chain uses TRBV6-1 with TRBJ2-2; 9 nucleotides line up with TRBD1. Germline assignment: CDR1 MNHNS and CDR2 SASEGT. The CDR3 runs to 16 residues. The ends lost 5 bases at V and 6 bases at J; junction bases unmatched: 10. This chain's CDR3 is CASSKVRDRVSGELFF. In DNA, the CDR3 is TGTGCCAGCAGTAAAGTCCGGGACAGGGTCTCCGGGGAGCTGTTTTTT.

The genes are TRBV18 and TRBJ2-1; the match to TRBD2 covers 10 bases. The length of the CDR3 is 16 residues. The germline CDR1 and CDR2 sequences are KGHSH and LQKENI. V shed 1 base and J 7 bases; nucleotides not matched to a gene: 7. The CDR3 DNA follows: TGTGCCAGCTCACCACAAGGACTAGCGGTGGGGAATGAGCAGTTCTTC. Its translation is CASSPQGLAVGNEQFF.

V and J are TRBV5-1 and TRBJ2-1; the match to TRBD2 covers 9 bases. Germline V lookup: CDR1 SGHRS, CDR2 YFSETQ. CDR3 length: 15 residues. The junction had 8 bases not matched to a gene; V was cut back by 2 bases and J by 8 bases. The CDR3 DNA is TGCGCCAGCAGCTTTAGCGGGGGCAGTGGGTATGAGCAGTTCTTC. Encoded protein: CASSFSGGSGYEQFF.

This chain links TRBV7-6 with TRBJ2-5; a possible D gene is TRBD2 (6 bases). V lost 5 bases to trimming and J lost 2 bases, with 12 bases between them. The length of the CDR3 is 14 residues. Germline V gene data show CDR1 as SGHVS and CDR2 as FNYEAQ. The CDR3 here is CASSPSTRQETQYF. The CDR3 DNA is TGTGCCAGCAGCCCCTCGACTAGGCAAGAGACCCAGTACTTC.

The CDR3 DNA sequence: TGTGCCAGCAGCTTAGGCGACAGGGTGGAGACCCAGTACTTC. It is translated as CASSLGDRVETQYF. V and J are TRBV7-2 and TRBJ2-5; 7 positions agree with TRBD1. Trimming at V came to 1 base and at J to 5 bases, leaving 4 bases not matched to a gene. This CDR3 contains 14 residues. Looked up from germline, CDR1 is SGHTA and CDR2 is FQGNSA.

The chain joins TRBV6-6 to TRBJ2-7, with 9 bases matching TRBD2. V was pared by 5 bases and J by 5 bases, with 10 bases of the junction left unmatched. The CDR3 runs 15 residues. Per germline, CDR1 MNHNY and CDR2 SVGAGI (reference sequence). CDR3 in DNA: TGTGCCAGCAGTCTTGGTAGCGGGAGCTCTCACGAGCAGTACTTC. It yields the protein CASSLGSGSSHEQYF.

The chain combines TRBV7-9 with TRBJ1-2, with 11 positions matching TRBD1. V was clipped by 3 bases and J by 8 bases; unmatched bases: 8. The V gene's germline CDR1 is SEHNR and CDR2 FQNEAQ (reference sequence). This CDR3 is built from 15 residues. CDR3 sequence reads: CASSFAGQGAAGYTF. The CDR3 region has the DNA TGTGCCAGCAGCTTTGCCGGACAGGGGGCGGCGGGCTACACCTTC.

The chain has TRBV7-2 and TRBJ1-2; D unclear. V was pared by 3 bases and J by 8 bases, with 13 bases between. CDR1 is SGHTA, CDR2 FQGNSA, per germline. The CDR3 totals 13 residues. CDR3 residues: CASSFHQGGGYTF. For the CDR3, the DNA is TGTGCCAGCAGCTTCCACCAAGGCGGCGGCTACACCTTC.